A selection of T cell receptor beta chains follows, all from one sample in a study of blood T cell repertoires in COVID-19. Sequenced by immunoSEQ multiplex PCR; TCRdb stores in-frame clones only, minus some. This sample has approximately 82,000 clones, with around 88% found just once. The sequenced material came from PBMCs or T cells enriched from blood (not recorded which). The receptors were gathered from a woman aged 45-59 years with acute COVID-19. Both conserved end residues are part of each CDR3. D genes are given only for firm matches. The listing skips clone size in some rows; elsewhere it reads once, few, many or a size class.

J gene | D gene | clone size | V gene | CDR3 DNA | CDR3 protein
TRBJ1-1 | TRBD1 | once | TRBV5-1 | TGCGCCAGCAGCCAGGGGACAGGGGTTCGGGTGGAGGGCACTGAAGCTTTCTTT | CASSQGTGVRVEGTEAFF
TRBJ1-1 | TRBD1 | - | TRBV6-5 | TGTGCCAGCAGTTACTCGACAGGGTCTGAAGCTTTCTTT | CASSYSTGSEAFF
TRBJ2-1 | TRBD1 | - | TRBV7-9 | TGTGCCAGCAGCTTGGCCGGGACAGGGGCCTACAATGAGCAGTTCTTC | CASSLAGTGAYNEQFF
TRBJ1-1 | TRBD1 | - | TRBV6-5 | TGTGCCAGCATCGACAGGGTTCATTTGGGTACTGAAGCTTTCTTT | CASIDRVHLGTEAFF
TRBJ1-2 | - | - | TRBV30 | TGTGCCTGGGACAGTAACTATGGCTACACCTTC | CAWDSNYGYTF
TRBJ1-5 | TRBD1 | once | TRBV10-3 | TGTGCCATCGGTCAGGGGGCCGGCAATCAGCCCCAGCATTTT | CAIGQGAGNQPQHF
TRBJ1-5 | - | - | TRBV7-9 | TGTGCCAGCAGCTTAGAGGCCAGCGGCAATCAGCCCCAGCATTTT | CASSLEASGNQPQHF
TRBJ1-6 | - | - | TRBV19 | TGTGCCAGTAGTCGGTGGAGGGGCGCTTCTAGTTATAATTCACCCCTCCACTTT | CASSRWRGASSYNSPLHF
TRBJ1-5 | - | - | TRBV30 | TGCGGGGCAGGGGCCCATAGCAATCAGCCCCAGCATTTT | CGAGAHSNQPQHF
TRBJ2-1 | TRBD2 | - | TRBV7-9 | TGTGCCAGCAGCGTAAGCGGGAACTACAATGAGCAGTTCTTC | CASSVSGNYNEQFF
TRBJ2-3 | TRBD2 | - | TRBV24-1 | TGTGCCACCAAGGGACTAGCGGGAGGGCCTGACACAGATACGCAGTATTTT | CATKGLAGGPDTDTQYF
TRBJ2-7 | - | - | TRBV5-1 | TGCGCCAGCAGCCTGGGGGGAGGACTGCTGAGTGAGCAGTACTTC | CASSLGGGLLSEQYF
TRBJ1-3 | - | - | TRBV7-2 | TGTGCCAGCAGGGTGCTAGGGGGATCGGGAAACACCATATATTTT | CASRVLGGSGNTIYF
TRBJ1-2 | - | - | TRBV27 | TGTGCCAGCACCCCTTGGGAGTGGTGGGGCTACACCTTC | CASTPWEWWGYTF
TRBJ1-1 | - | - | TRBV7-9 | TGTGCCAGCAGCTTCACCCTAGACAGTGAAGCTTTCTTT | CASSFTLDSEAFF
TRBJ1-1 | - | - | TRBV29-1 | TGCAGCGTTGTACAGGGAAGATTGAACACTGAAGCTTTCTTT | CSVVQGRLNTEAFF
TRBJ2-5 | TRBD2 | - | TRBV2 | TGTGCCAGCAGTGTAGTTAGCGGGAGCGGGGGTCAAGAGACCCAGTACTTC | CASSVVSGSGGQETQYF
TRBJ2-7 | TRBD1 | - | TRBV7-8 | TGTGCCAGCAGCCCCCGGCGGCCGGGACAGGGAACCTACGAGCAGTACTTC | CASSPRRPGQGTYEQYF
TRBJ1-2 | TRBD1 | - | TRBV5-1 | TGCGCCAGCAGCTTGGTGGGACAGGGGTCGCAAGACTATGGCTACACCTTC | CASSLVGQGSQDYGYTF
TRBJ2-1 | - | - | TRBV7-2 | TGTGCCAGCAGCTTAGGAGGGGGAGCCGGCAATGAGCAGTTCTTC | CASSLGGGAGNEQFF
TRBJ2-3 | - | - | TRBV6-1 | TGTGCCAGCAGTGAAAGGTACAGTACCACAGATACGCAGTATTTT | CASSERYSTTDTQYF
TRBJ1-2 | TRBD1 | - | TRBV27 | TGTGCCAGCAGTTTAGACAGGGTTTCAAATGGCTACACCTTC | CASSLDRVSNGYTF
TRBJ2-3 | TRBD2 | - | TRBV28 | TGTGCCAGCAGTTCGGACAAATTTGGAGCGGGATTCACAGATACGCAGTATTTT | CASSSDKFGAGFTDTQYF
TRBJ1-4 | TRBD1 | - | TRBV2 | TGTGCCACAGCAGTGGGGACAGAGGCTGAAAAACTGTTTTTT | CATAVGTEAEKLFF
TRBJ1-6 | - | - | TRBV6-1 | TGTGCCAGCAGTGAAGCTTTACAGGAAGCACCCCTCCACTTT | CASSEALQEAPLHF
TRBJ1-3 | - | - | TRBV16 | TGTGCCAGCAGCCTAACACCTTCTGGAAACACCATATATTTT | CASSLTPSGNTIYF
TRBJ2-3 | TRBD2 | once | TRBV4-1 | TGCGCCAGCAGCCCTCGACTAGCGAGTATCACAGATACGCAGTATTTT | CASSPRLASITDTQYF
TRBJ2-5 | TRBD1 | - | TRBV28 | TGTGCCAGCAGTTCGCCTACAGGGGGTCAAGAGACCCAGTACTTC | CASSSPTGGQETQYF
TRBJ2-7 | - | - | TRBV7-9 | TGTGCCAGCAGAGGTAGGACGGGGAGCTCCTACGAGCAGTACTTC | CASRGRTGSSYEQYF
TRBJ2-4 | TRBD2 | once | TRBV28 | TGTGCCAGCAGCCTCGGACTAGCGGATCACAAAAACATTCAGTACTTC | CASSLGLADHKNIQYF
TRBJ1-2 | TRBD1 | once | TRBV9 | TGTGCCAGCAGCGCGGGACAGGGGATCGGCTACACCTTC | CASSAGQGIGYTF
TRBJ2-7 | TRBD2 | few | TRBV11-2 | TGTGCCAGCAGCCCCCAAACCCGGGACTACTACGAGCAGTACTTC | CASSPQTRDYYEQYF
TRBJ1-1 | - | - | TRBV18 | TGTGCCAGCTCGCAGGGGACGGACACTGAAGCTTTCTTT | CASSQGTDTEAFF
TRBJ2-2 | TRBD1 | - | TRBV27 | TGTGCCAGCAGTTCGACAGGGGTGGGCACCGGGGAGCTGTTTTTT | CASSSTGVGTGELFF
TRBJ2-2 | - | - | TRBV15 | TGTGCCACCAGCAGGGCTAACACCGGGGAGCTGTTTTTT | CATSRANTGELFF
TRBJ1-6 | TRBD1 | - | TRBV9 | TGTGCCAGCAGCGTAGAAGGGACAGGGAATTCACCCCTCCACTTT | CASSVEGTGNSPLHF
TRBJ1-5 | - | once | TRBV6-5 | TGTGCCAGCAGCGCAGGTTGGGGGCTGAATCAGCCCCAGCATTTT | CASSAGWGLNQPQHF
TRBJ1-3 | TRBD1 | once | TRBV6-5 | TGTGCCAGCATCCTCCGGGACAGCTCTGGAAACACCATATATTTT | CASILRDSSGNTIYF
TRBJ1-2 | TRBD1 | - | TRBV7-2 | TGTGCCAGCAGCTTAGGGGACAGGGGGAATGGCTACACCTTC | CASSLGDRGNGYTF
TRBJ1-2 | - | - | TRBV10-3 | TGTGCCATCAGTGAGTTCAACAGGGTGAATCACTATGGCTACACCTTC | CAISEFNRVNHYGYTF
TRBJ1-1 | - | - | TRBV2 | TGTGCCAGCACTTTAAGACAAACGCCGAACACTGAAGCTTTCTTT | CASTLRQTPNTEAFF
TRBJ1-3 | - | - | TRBV5-6 | TGTGCCAGCAGCCAATACAAGGACAGCTCTGGAAACACCATATATTTT | CASSQYKDSSGNTIYF
TRBJ1-2 | - | - | TRBV6-5 | TGTGCCAGCAGTTACACTGACAGACCGATCTATGGCTACACCTTC | CASSYTDRPIYGYTF
TRBJ1-1 | - | - | TRBV12-3/TRBV12-4 | TGTGCCAGCAGTTCGCACCCCTCAGGTGAAGCTTTCTTT | CASSSHPSGEAFF
TRBJ2-3 | - | - | TRBV11-2 | TGTGCCAGCAGCTTGGGACTCCTCACAGATACGCAGTATTTT | CASSLGLLTDTQYF
TRBJ2-3 | TRBD2 | - | TRBV15 | TGTGCCACCAGCAGATTTGGGGGGAGGGCCCCAGATACGCAGTATTTT | CATSRFGGRAPDTQYF
TRBJ1-5 | - | - | TRBV7-5 | TGTGTCACACGGCCTCCACGGGACAGCGATCAGCCCCAGCATTTT | CVTRPPRDSDQPQHF
TRBJ2-3 | TRBD2 | - | TRBV5-1 | TGCGCCAGCAGCAGACGGACTAGCGGGCCCACAGATACGCAGTATTTT | CASSRRTSGPTDTQYF
TRBJ2-5 | TRBD1 | - | TRBV18 | TGTGCCAGCGACAAGGGACAGGGGGGATCGGAGACCCAGTACTTC | CASDKGQGGSETQYF
TRBJ2-7 | - | - | TRBV7-2 | TGTGCCAGCAGCGGTTGGCGGGGTGGTGAATACGAGCAGTACTTC | CASSGWRGGEYEQYF
TRBJ1-1 | TRBD1 | - | TRBV2 | TGTGCCACTAACAGGGGAGGTCCGATGAACACTGAAGCTTTCTTT | CATNRGGPMNTEAFF
TRBJ1-2 | - | - | TRBV6-5 | TGTGCCAGCAGGTCCCAGGCCTACTATGGCTACACCTTC | CASRSQAYYGYTF
TRBJ1-1 | - | - | TRBV3-1/TRBV3-2 | TGTGCCAGCAGCCAAGGGAGGAACACTGAAGCTTTCTTT | CASSQGRNTEAFF
TRBJ2-2 | TRBD2 | - | TRBV19 | TGTGCCACCCTAGGAGGACTAGTGACCGGGGAGCTGTTTTTT | CATLGGLVTGELFF